These 4 T cell receptor beta chains were sequenced from one sample in a study of CD8 T cells in ankylosing spondylitis. TCRdb reanalysed the 5' RACE reads using MiXCR and keeps one entry per CDR3 protein. The sample lists roughly 220,000 distinct CDR3 sequences; approximately 10% were seen once. Source material: blood, either unsorted or a sorted T cell fraction (not recorded which). The receptors were sampled from a male donor with ankylosing spondylitis or in good health (not recorded which).

There are a few counts of this clonotype. This sequence joins TRBV5-6 and TRBJ1-1; D remains unclear. Trimming stripped 4 bases from V and 3 bases from J, with 13 bases between. The CDR3 is 14 residues long. In germline, CDR1 is SGHDT, CDR2 YYEEEE. Here the CDR3 DNA reads TGTGCCAGCAGCCTGGAGATGCGCGACACTGAAGCTTTCTTT. As protein: CASSLEMRDTEAFF.

Comment on this clonotype: A much larger clone differs by one base, so this may be a read error. The rearrangement uses TRBV7-2 and TRBJ1-2, with 9 bases aligning to TRBD1. CDR1 is SGHTA, CDR2 FQGNSA, per germline. The CDR3 is 14 amino acids. The DNA of the CDR3 is TGTGCCAGCAGCTTCAACACAGGGGGCCTTGGCGACACCTTC. Encoded protein: CASSFNTGGLGDTF.

Concerning this clonotype itself: Germline is not matched at one junction end, which may reflect a read error. The chain employs TRBV27 and TRBJ2-3, with 10 bases that match TRBD2. The CDR3 is made up of 15 amino acids. CDR1 and CDR2 from the germline V gene are MNHEY and SMNVEV (reference sequence). The CDR3 sequence is CASSSSGGSIDTQYF. The CDR3 region has the DNA TGTGCCAGCAGTTCTAGCGGGGGTAGCATAGATACGCAGTATTTT.

This clonotype occurred many times. V usage is TRBV5-1 and J usage is TRBJ2-3, with TRBD1 as a possible D gene (6 bases). Germline CDR1 and CDR2: SGHRS and YFSETQ. The CDR3 has 14 residues. Trimming shortened V by 5 bases and J by 0 bases, and 10 bases separated the two germline ends. CDR3 residues: CASRGAVSTDTQYF. The DNA of the CDR3 is TGCGCCAGCAGGGGGGCGGTGAGCACAGATACGCAGTATTTT.